Presented here are 32 T cell receptor beta chains from one specimen sequenced in a study of T cell responses to AZD1222 COVID-19 vaccine. Sequenced by immunoSEQ multiplex PCR; TCRdb stores in-frame clones only, minus some. The data show around 150,000 clones, with roughly 90% seen just once and approximately 1.6% held by the top ten. Sequences were derived from peripheral blood, sampled on day 0 of AZD1222 vaccination. The receptor source for this set is an adult in good health.

J is TRBJ1-5 and V is TRBV7-3, with 8 positions matching TRBD1. The CDR3 has 15 amino acids. Unmatched junction bases numbered 9, after V lost 5 bases and J lost 6 bases. Germline lookup yields CDR1 SGHTA and CDR2 FQGTGA. The CDR3 sequence is CASSPITGGAQPQHF. As DNA, the CDR3 is TGTGCCAGCAGCCCCATAACAGGGGGTGCTCAGCCCCAGCATTTT.

In this sample, this clone turned up once. This chain links TRBV6-5 with TRBJ1-3, with 7 bases aligning to TRBD1. After removal of 6 bases from V and 0 bases from J, the junction contained 5 bases not matched to a gene. There are 15 residues in the CDR3. CDR1 MNHEY and CDR2 SVGAGI come from the germline V gene. This CDR3 is CASSRDSVSGNTIYF. In nucleotides, the CDR3 is TGTGCCAGCAGCCGGGACAGCGTCTCTGGAAACACCATATATTTT.

The V and J genes are TRBV18 and TRBJ1-5; tentatively, D is TRBD1 (5 bases). The CDR3 has 14 residues. V shed 3 bases and J shed 4 bases, with 10 bases lying between them. CDR1 and CDR2 (germline): KGHSH, LQKENI. CDR3 in amino acids: CASSPPEGNQPQHF. CDR3 DNA: TGTGCCAGCTCACCCCCAGAGGGGAATCAGCCCCAGCATTTT.

This chain uses TRBV9 with TRBJ1-2; D remains ambiguous. V lost 0 bases, J lost 8 bases, and 11 bases lay in between. Looked up from germline, CDR1 is SGDLS and CDR2 is YYNGEE. CDR3 size: 13 residues. The CDR3 DNA is TGTGCCAGCAGCGTAGCAGGTGTCGCGGGCTACACCTTC. Translating gives CASSVAGVAGYTF.

This chain connects TRBV7-9 to TRBJ2-3, with D perhaps assigned TRBD1 or TRBD2 (5 bases each). In germline, CDR1 is SEHNR, CDR2 FQNEAQ (reference sequence). V was pared by 1 base and J by 0 bases, with 14 bases between. The CDR3 contains 17 residues. CDR3 DNA: TGTGCCAGCAGCTTAGGAAACGGGGCGGCAAGCACAGATACGCAGTATTTT. Protein: CASSLGNGAASTDTQYF.

V gene TRBV4-3 combines with J gene TRBJ2-7; D call uncertain. The length of the CDR3 is 12 residues. V lost 0 bases and J 7 bases, leaving 7 bases between the germline ends. CDR1 and CDR2 (germline): LGHNA, YSLEER. The chain's CDR3 is CASSQDMTEQYF. The CDR3 DNA follows: TGCGCCAGCAGCCAAGATATGACGGAGCAGTACTTC.

V and J are TRBV19 and TRBJ1-6; the match to TRBD1 covers 7 bases. Germline trimming cut 7 bases from V and 10 bases from J; bases unmatched to any gene: 7. Germline V gene sequence: CDR1 LNHDA, CDR2 SQIVND (reference sequence). The CDR3 contains 13 residues. CDR3 sequence: CASNAAGGSPLHF. In DNA form, the CDR3 reads TGTGCCAGTAATGCGGCAGGGGGGTCACCCCTCCACTTT.

The CDR3 protein is CATSNDQGAINYGYTF. CDR3 nucleotides: TGTGCCACCAGCAATGATCAGGGGGCGATTAACTATGGCTACACCTTC. The chain combines TRBV15 with TRBJ1-2; 8 bases agree with TRBD1. This CDR3 spans 16 amino acids. J lost 1 base, V lost 4 bases, and 8 bases had no gene match. CDR1 is LNHNV and CDR2 is YYDKDF in the germline V gene (reference sequence).

This chain joins TRBV6-5 and TRBJ2-5; D tentatively reads TRBD1 or TRBD2 (6 bases each). Germline-derived CDR1 and CDR2 are MNHEY and SVGAGI. CDR3 length equals 16 residues. Trimming took off 0 bases at V and 7 bases at J, with 18 bases between the two ends. CDR3 bases: TGTGCCAGCAGTTACTCGAAAGGGCTAGGAGGGGGGACCCAGTACTTC. Its protein is CASSYSKGLGGGTQYF.

The chain carries TRBV7-9 and TRBJ1-5, with D unresolved. The CDR3 loop spans 12 amino acids. V gave up 5 bases and J gave up 5 bases, with 7 bases separating them. Germline V gene sequence: CDR1 SEHNR, CDR2 FQNEAQ (reference sequence). The CDR3 sequence: CASSESYQPQHF. As DNA, the CDR3 is TGTGCCAGCAGCGAGAGCTATCAGCCCCAGCATTTT.

V is TRBV11-3 and J is TRBJ2-1; 11 bases line up with TRBD2. Looked up from germline, CDR1 is SGHNT and CDR2 is YENEEA. V was clipped by 5 bases and J by 6 bases; unmatched bases: 6. CDR3 length equals 15 residues. The CDR3 spells CASSLLAGGFNEQFF. The CDR3 coding sequence is TGTGCCAGCAGCCTCCTAGCGGGGGGTTTCAATGAGCAGTTCTTC.

This chain joins TRBV5-1 and TRBJ1-1; 8 bases fit TRBD1. Trimming removed 4 bases from V and 0 bases from J; junction bases left unmatched: 20. This CDR3 contains 20 residues. Germline CDR1 SGHRS, CDR2 YFSETQ. CDR3 amino acids: CASSTRTGSSPPNMNTEAFF. In DNA form, the CDR3 reads TGCGCCAGCAGCACCCGGACAGGGTCATCGCCGCCTAATATGAACACTGAAGCTTTCTTT.

The V gene is TRBV5-6, the J gene TRBJ1-5; unclear D gene. Germline CDR1 is SGHDT and CDR2 is YYEEEE. Trimming took 5 bases from V and 3 from J, leaving 18 bases between them. The CDR3 spans 16 residues. Written as DNA, the CDR3 is TGTGCCAGCAGTCTCTCCGGTGTCCCGACCAATCAGCCCCAGCATTTT. This codes for CASSLSGVPTNQPQHF. The variable domain in full, with the rest retrieved from reference TRBV5-6 and TRBJ1-5, is DAGVTQSPTHLIKTRGQQVTLRCSPKSGHDTVSWYQQALGQGPQFIFQYYEEEERQRGNFPDRFSGHQFPNYSSELNVNALLLGDSALYLCASSLSGVPTNQPQHFGDGTRLSIL.

This clone has just one count. The chain links TRBV7-6 to TRBJ2-7; unclear D gene. The CDR3 totals 13 residues. In germline, CDR1 is SGHVS, CDR2 FNYEAQ. V was pared by 0 bases and J by 3 bases, with 6 bases between. CDR3 amino acids: CASSLARNYEQYF. For the CDR3, the DNA is TGTGCCAGCAGCTTAGCCCGGAACTACGAGCAGTACTTC.

The gene calls are TRBV19 and TRBJ2-7; tentatively, D is TRBD1 or TRBD2 (5 bases each). Germline V gives CDR1 LNHDA, CDR2 SQIVND (reference sequence). Between the trimmed V and J ends, which lost 4 bases and 0 bases, there was a span of 10 bases. The CDR3 length is 14 residues. DNA of the CDR3: TGTGCCAGTAGTACTCGGGACGGCTCCTACGAGCAGTACTTC. This codes for CASSTRDGSYEQYF.

J is TRBJ2-3 and V is TRBV13, with 10 bases that match TRBD2. Germline V CDR1 and CDR2: PRHDT, FYEKMQ (reference sequence). The CDR3 contains 13 residues. V lost 8 bases, J lost 5 bases, and 4 bases stayed unmatched. The CDR3 loop reads CASGAGGRDTQYF. In DNA form, the CDR3 reads TGTGCCAGCGGAGCGGGGGGGCGAGATACGCAGTATTTT.

This rearrangement joins TRBV19 to TRBJ2-5; D assignment may be TRBD1 or TRBD2 (5 bases each). Trimming removed 1 base at V and 2 bases at J, with 14 bases between. Germline CDR1 is LNHDA and CDR2 is SQIVND (reference sequence). CDR3 length: 16 amino acids. The CDR3 DNA sequence: TGTGCCAGTAGTATAGGCTTCGGGACGGGACAAGAGACCCAGTACTTC. Protein product: CASSIGFGTGQETQYF. Together with reference TRBV19 and TRBJ2-5, the CDR3 gives the full variable domain: DGGITQSPKYLFRKEGQNVTLSCEQNLNHDAMYWYRQDPGQGLRLIYYSQIVNDFQKGDIAEGYSVSREKKESFPLTVTSAQKNPTAFYLCASSIGFGTGQETQYFGPGTRLLVL.

This chain links TRBV28 with TRBJ1-5; TRBD1 might be the D (5 bases). With 6 bases removed from V and 3 bases from J, the gap between germline ends came to 15 bases. This CDR3 region has 15 residues. The germline gives CDR1 MDHEN, CDR2 SYDVKM. The CDR3 sequence: CASSIRGADNQPQHF. The CDR3 DNA reads TGTGCCAGCAGCATCCGAGGGGCGGACAATCAGCCCCAGCATTTT.

The chain combines TRBV9 with TRBJ1-2; the D is unclear. Looked up from germline, CDR1 is SGDLS and CDR2 is YYNGEE. Trimming removed 2 bases at V and 8 bases at J, with 10 bases between. This CDR3 has 12 residues. This CDR3 is CASSVQGLGYTF. CDR3 DNA: TGTGCCAGCAGCGTTCAAGGGCTGGGCTACACCTTC. Looking up the rest from reference TRBV9 and TRBJ1-2 gives the full variable domain: DSGVTQTPKHLITATGQRVTLRCSPRSGDLSVYWYQQSLDQGLQFLIQYYNGEERAKGNILERFSAQQFPDLHSELNLSSLELGDSALYFCASSVQGLGYTFGSGTRLTVV.

The V and J genes are TRBV5-1 and TRBJ1-2, with a tentative D call TRBD1 (5 bases). CDR3 size: 14 residues. The germline V gene has CDR1 SGHRS and CDR2 YFSETQ. V was shortened by 4 bases and J by 7 bases, with 17 bases between the two germline ends. In DNA, the CDR3 is TGCGCCAGCAGCCCCCACGTCAGGGCAGGTGGCTACACCTTC. Protein sequence: CASSPHVRAGGYTF.

This chain links TRBV7-8 with TRBJ1-5, with 7 bases matching TRBD1. This CDR3 region has 15 residues. Germline V CDR1 and CDR2: SGHVS, FQNEAQ. With 5 bases clipped from V and 4 bases from J, the junction kept 8 bases outside the gene matches. The CDR3 spells CASSRTGAPNQPQHF. For the CDR3, the DNA is TGTGCCAGCAGCAGAACAGGGGCTCCTAATCAGCCCCAGCATTTT. Based on the CDR3 plus reference TRBV7-8 and TRBJ1-5, the full variable domain is GAGVSQSPRYKVAKRGQDVALRCDPISGHVSLFWYQQALGQGPEFLTYFQNEAQLDKSGLPSDRFFAERPEGSVSTLKIQRTQQEDSAVYLCASSRTGAPNQPQHFGDGTRLSIL.

The chain recombines TRBV5-3 with TRBJ2-7, with D hard to call. TRBV5-3 is known as an ORF, though its function is uncertain. The ends were cut back, 0 bases at V and 3 bases at J, with 10 bases in the middle. CDR3 length: 14 amino acids. The CDR3 protein is CARSLARKGYEQYF. CDR3 nucleotides: TGTGCCAGAAGCTTGGCCCGAAAGGGCTACGAGCAGTACTTC.

This clone is a singleton in its sample. This chain uses TRBV10-3 with TRBJ1-2, with D hard to call. The CDR3 sequence is 13 residues long. Germline-derived CDR1 and CDR2 are ENHRY and SYGVKD. Trimming pared 6 bases from V and 6 bases from J, leaving 14 bases between. Here the CDR3 reads CAISEGRRDGYTF. Here the CDR3 DNA reads TGTGCCATCAGCGAGGGCAGGAGGGATGGCTACACCTTC.

The chain combines TRBV5-3 with TRBJ1-4; D remains ambiguous. TRBV5-3 is an ORF, with its function uncertain. V gave up 8 bases and J gave up 1 base, with 12 bases separating them. This CDR3 comprises 14 residues. CDR3 residues: CASLINGTNEKLFF. CDR3 bases: TGTGCCAGTCTCATCAACGGAACTAATGAAAAACTGTTTTTT.

Written as DNA, the CDR3 is TGTGCCAGCAGCGTAGGCCGTTGGAACACCATATATTTT. As protein: CASSVGRWNTIYF. The J gene is TRBJ1-3, the V gene TRBV9; D unresolved. Germline values: CDR1 SGDLS, CDR2 YYNGEE. V dropped 0 bases and J dropped 7 bases, with 8 bases sitting between them. The CDR3 extends over 13 amino acids.

The rearrangement uses TRBV30 and TRBJ2-5, with 8 bases fitting TRBD1. V lost 1 base to trimming and J lost 5 bases; unmatched junction nucleotides: 0. The CDR3 runs to 12 residues. Per the germline V gene, CDR1 is GTSNPN and CDR2 is SVGIG (reference sequence). The CDR3 protein is CAWSGTGETQYF. The CDR3 nucleotides read TGTGCCTGGAGTGGGACAGGGGAGACCCAGTACTTC. Filled out from reference TRBV30 and TRBJ2-5, the complete variable domain reads SQTIHQWPATLVQPVGSPLSLECTVEGTSNPNLYWYRQAAGRGLQLLFYSVGIGQISSEVPQNLSASRPQDRQFILSSKKLLLSDSGFYLCAWSGTGETQYFGPGTRLLVL.

The chain combines TRBV9 with TRBJ2-7; D remains unclear. The CDR3 covers 14 residues. Trimming shortened V by 1 base and J by 2 bases, and 10 bases separated the two germline ends. Germline V lookup: CDR1 SGDLS, CDR2 YYNGEE. The CDR3 DNA reads TGTGCCAGCAGCGTATCCCCAGGACCCTACGAGCAGTACTTC. As protein: CASSVSPGPYEQYF.

This clone was seen just once. CDR3 protein: CASSPNRDPSYGYTF. In DNA form, the CDR3 reads TGTGCCAGCTCACCAAACAGGGACCCTTCTTATGGCTACACCTTC. V usage is TRBV18 and J usage is TRBJ1-2, with D tentatively TRBD1 (6 bases). CDR1 is KGHSH and CDR2 is LQKENI in the germline V gene. With 2 bases removed from V and 5 bases from J, the gap between germline ends came to 15 bases. This CDR3 has 15 amino acids.

The chain recombines TRBV7-3 with TRBJ2-3; D might be TRBD2 (6 bases). The V gene lost 4 bases and the J gene lost 3 bases, with 17 bases spanning the gap. CDR1 is SGHTA, CDR2 FQGTGA, per germline. CDR3 length equals 16 residues. The chain's CDR3 is CASSSGTGLRTDTQYF. The CDR3 nucleotides are TGTGCCAGCAGCTCCGGGACTGGCTTAAGGACAGATACGCAGTATTTT.

J is TRBJ2-7 and V is TRBV7-8; 8 bases map to TRBD2. The CDR3 loop spans 17 amino acids. Trimming cost V 6 bases and J 6 bases; bases outside gene matches: 19. The V gene's germline CDR1 is SGHVS and CDR2 FQNEAQ. The CDR3 spells CASRPERERAPSGEQYF. CDR3 nucleotides: TGTGCCAGCAGACCCGAGCGGGAGAGGGCTCCCAGTGGCGAGCAGTACTTC. The full variable domain, with the rest looked up from reference TRBV7-8 and TRBJ2-7, is GAGVSQSPRYKVAKRGQDVALRCDPISGHVSLFWYQQALGQGPEFLTYFQNEAQLDKSGLPSDRFFAERPEGSVSTLKIQRTQQEDSAVYLCASRPERERAPSGEQYFGPGTRLTVT.

The chain couples TRBV27 to TRBJ1-1; no clear D. Deletions cut 3 bases from V and 2 bases from J, with 7 bases between. The CDR3 is 13 residues long. In germline, CDR1 is MNHEY, CDR2 SMNVEV (reference sequence). The CDR3 coding sequence is TGTGCCAGCAGTTTCATAGTAAACACTGAAGCTTTCTTT. Its protein is CASSFIVNTEAFF.

The chain combines TRBV7-2 with TRBJ2-1, with TRBD2 matching 11 bases. CDR1 and CDR2 (germline): SGHTA, FQGNSA. The CDR3 contains 15 residues. J lost 14 bases, V lost 7 bases, and 16 bases had no gene match. CDR3 DNA: TGTGCCAGCACTTCGTCTAGCGGGGGGACATTGGAGAAGTTCTTC. Amino acids: CASTSSSGGTLEKFF.